The 22 T cell receptor beta chains presented below share a single source sample, sequenced in a study of cytomegalovirus exposure and HLA in healthy donors. 60 Vbeta and 13 Jbeta primers were used in PCR. The method was immunoSEQ multiplex PCR; TCRdb's version includes in-frame clones alone and lacks a portion of them. The data include over 55,000 clones; the top ten clones carry approximately 15%. Sequenced: PBMCs. All receptors derive from a boy younger than 18 in good health and CMV-seronegative.

The chain has TRBV28 and TRBJ2-2, with 7 bases aligning to TRBD1. Germline lookup yields CDR1 MDHEN and CDR2 SYDVKM. This CDR3 comprises 12 residues. V lost 8 bases and J lost 6; bases outside the gene matches: 3. This CDR3 reads CASQGEAGELFF. The CDR3 DNA follows: TGTGCCAGCCAGGGGGAAGCCGGGGAGCTGTTTTTT.

CDR3 residues: CAWSRQQNTEAFF. CDR3 DNA: TGTGCCTGGAGTAGACAGCAGAACACTGAAGCTTTCTTT. V gene TRBV30 combines with J gene TRBJ1-1, with TRBD1 as a possible D gene (5 bases). The ends were cut back, 2 bases at V and 1 base at J, with 8 bases in the middle. The CDR3 runs to 13 residues. Germline V CDR1 and CDR2: GTSNPN, SVGIG (reference sequence).

The rearrangement joins TRBV9 to TRBJ2-1; D possibly corresponds to TRBD2 (6 bases). CDR1 is SGDLS and CDR2 is YYNGEE in the germline V gene. Deletions cut 0 bases from V and 7 bases from J, with 14 bases between. The CDR3 totals 15 residues. The CDR3, as DNA: TGTGCCAGCAGCGTAGAGAGGGGACTCGGGAATGAGCAGTTCTTC. It encodes CASSVERGLGNEQFF.

The rearrangement links TRBV6-5 to TRBJ2-6, with D perhaps TRBD1 (6 bases). V was clipped by 0 bases and J by 4 bases, with 10 bases between them. The CDR3 consists of 16 residues. Germline assignment: CDR1 MNHEY and CDR2 SVGAGI. CDR3 sequence reads: CASSYSTGQGANVLTF. DNA for the CDR3: TGTGCCAGCAGTTACTCTACCGGACAGGGGGCCAACGTCCTGACTTTC.

The V call is TRBV9, the J call TRBJ1-1; D unresolved. The CDR3 is 14 amino acids. Germline V gene data show CDR1 as SGDLS and CDR2 as YYNGEE. Trimming stripped 3 bases from V and 2 bases from J, with 11 bases between. The CDR3 DNA reads as TGTGCCAGCAGCGAAACTAGGGTAAACACTGAAGCTTTCTTT. It specifies CASSETRVNTEAFF.

As to this clone: Germline is not matched at one junction end, which may reflect a read error. The same CDR3 is also encoded by other DNA sequences in this sample. This chain connects TRBV6-1 to TRBJ1-1; D may be TRBD1 (5 bases). This CDR3 comprises 15 residues. The germline gives CDR1 MNHNS, CDR2 SASEGT. This chain's CDR3 is CASGGVRGAGTEAFF. The CDR3, as DNA: TGCGCCAGCGGGGGGGTTAGGGGCGCGGGGACTGAAGCTTTCTTT.

This chain links TRBV19 with TRBJ2-1, with 8 bases identical to TRBD2. This CDR3 has 16 residues. Unmatched junction bases numbered 13, after V lost 3 bases and J lost 9 bases. Germline V lookup: CDR1 LNHDA, CDR2 SQIVND (reference sequence). The CDR3 reads CASSIRGTRLGREQFF. The CDR3 region has the DNA TGTGCCAGTAGTATCCGCGGGACTAGGTTAGGTCGTGAGCAGTTCTTC.

V gene TRBV5-1 combines with J gene TRBJ2-5, with a possible D match to TRBD2 (7 bases). Trimming removed 1 base from V and 3 bases from J, with 13 bases in between. Germline CDR1 and CDR2: SGHRS and YFSETQ. The CDR3 runs to 15 residues. The CDR3 nucleotides are TGCGCCAGCAGCTTGTCAGGGGCGGGAGAAGAGACCCAGTACTTC. This encodes CASSLSGAGEETQYF.

This rearrangement joins TRBV10-3 to TRBJ1-4; possible D gene TRBD1, 6 bases. Germline V gives CDR1 ENHRY, CDR2 SYGVKD. Trimming took 10 bases from V and 6 from J, leaving 12 bases between them. The CDR3 extends over 12 amino acids. The CDR3 sequence is CAKTGLDEKLFF. CDR3 nucleotide sequence: TGTGCCAAGACAGGCCTCGATGAAAAACTGTTTTTT.

The DNA for the CDR3 is TGTGCCAGTAGTATGGGTTCGACAGTTTATAGCAATCAGCCCCAGCATTTT. Amino acid sequence: CASSMGSTVYSNQPQHF. The chain links TRBV19 to TRBJ1-5, with D possibly matching TRBD1 (5 bases). The CDR3 runs to 17 residues. Germline CDR1 LNHDA, CDR2 SQIVND (reference sequence). The ends were cut back, 3 bases at V and 0 bases at J, with 15 bases in the middle.

V gene TRBV7-9 combines with J gene TRBJ2-7, with D possibly being TRBD1 (6 bases). This CDR3 is 15 amino acids long. The germline gives CDR1 SEHNR, CDR2 FQNEAQ (reference sequence). Trimming cost V 5 bases and J 1 base, with 15 bases left between them. As DNA, the CDR3 is TGTGCCAGCAGCCCCCCCGGGACATCGTCCTACGAGCAGTACTTC. It translates to CASSPPGTSSYEQYF.

The chain is built from TRBV6-5 and TRBJ1-5; a weak D match, TRBD1 (5 bases). CDR1 and CDR2 from the germline V gene are MNHEY and SVGAGI. V gave up 0 bases and J gave up 8 bases, with 11 bases separating them. The CDR3 totals 14 residues. The CDR3 sequence is CASSYSGAWEPQHF. In DNA, the CDR3 is TGTGCCAGCAGTTACTCAGGGGCCTGGGAGCCCCAGCATTTT.

The chain carries TRBV19 and TRBJ1-1; perhaps TRBD1 as D (6 bases). V was cut by 7 bases and J by 5 bases, with 20 bases left in between. This CDR3 is 15 amino acids long. Germline values: CDR1 LNHDA, CDR2 SQIVND (reference sequence). CDR3 residues: CASKSQGAEETEAFF. The CDR3 coding sequence is TGTGCCAGTAAGTCACAGGGAGCGGAGGAGACTGAAGCTTTCTTT.

Turning to this clone: One end of the junction is discordant with germline, which a read error may explain. This chain uses TRBV9 with TRBJ2-6; D is perhaps TRBD1 (5 bases). Germline V gene data show CDR1 as SGDLS and CDR2 as YYNGEE. The CDR3 loop spans 15 amino acids. Here the CDR3 DNA reads TGTGCCAGCAGCGCCGGAGATTCTGGGGCCAACATCCTGACTTTC. As protein: CASSAGDSGANILTF.

V and J are TRBV15 and TRBJ1-3, with TRBD1 matching over 9 bases. V was clipped by 4 bases and J by 0 bases; unmatched bases: 4. The CDR3 is made up of 16 amino acids. Germline values: CDR1 LNHNV, CDR2 YYDKDF (reference sequence). The CDR3 DNA reads TGTGCCACCAGCATGGGACAGGGCTACTCTGGAAACACCATATATTTT. Translation: CATSMGQGYSGNTIYF.

This chain uses TRBV7-8 with TRBJ2-1; weak D call: TRBD1 (6 bases). This CDR3 spans 12 amino acids. Per the germline V gene, CDR1 is SGHVS and CDR2 is FQNEAQ. V was clipped by 5 bases and J by 8 bases, with 10 bases between them. The CDR3 here is CASSPRGYEQFF. The CDR3 bases are TGTGCCAGCAGCCCCAGGGGTTATGAGCAGTTCTTC. Complete variable domain (other parts from reference TRBV7-8 and TRBJ2-1): GAGVSQSPRYKVAKRGQDVALRCDPISGHVSLFWYQQALGQGPEFLTYFQNEAQLDKSGLPSDRFFAERPEGSVSTLKIQRTQQEDSAVYLCASSPRGYEQFFGPGTRLTVL.

V is TRBV4-1 and J is TRBJ2-3; possibly TRBD2 for D (6 bases). The V gene lost 0 bases and the J gene lost 0 bases, with 13 bases spanning the gap. Looked up from germline, CDR1 is MGHRA and CDR2 is YSYEKL. The CDR3 contains 17 residues. CDR3 amino acids: CASSQELRGASTDTQYF. In DNA, the CDR3 is TGCGCCAGCAGCCAAGAATTACGCGGGGCTAGCACAGATACGCAGTATTTT.

The chain recombines TRBV7-9 with TRBJ1-1; D possibly corresponds to TRBD1 (6 bases). The CDR3 covers 14 residues. The germline V gene encodes CDR1 SEHNR and CDR2 FQNEAQ (reference sequence). V was pared by 4 bases and J by 3 bases, with 12 bases between. The DNA of the CDR3 is TGTGCCAGCAGCTACAGGGTACCGGACACTGAAGCTTTCTTT. Amino acid sequence: CASSYRVPDTEAFF. The full variable domain, with the rest looked up from reference TRBV7-9 and TRBJ1-1, is DTGVSQNPRHKITKRGQNVTFRCDPISEHNRLYWYRQTLGQGPEFLTYFQNEAQLEKSRLLSDRFSAERPKGSFSTLEIQRTEQGDSAMYLCASSYRVPDTEAFFGQGTRLTVV.

CDR3 protein: CASSEKGAGGYTF. The CDR3 DNA follows: TGTGCCAGCAGTGAAAAGGGGGCGGGAGGCTACACCTTC. The gene calls are TRBV2 and TRBJ1-2, with 7 bases aligning to TRBD1. CDR3 length equals 13 residues. The J segment lost 8 bases and the V segment lost 2 bases, leaving 5 bases of the junction unmatched. Germline CDR1 is SNHLY and CDR2 is FYNNEI.

The genes are TRBV5-6 and TRBJ1-5; D might be TRBD1 (6 bases). CDR3 length: 13 residues. Trimming shortened V by 3 bases and J by 7 bases, and 11 bases separated the two germline ends. The V gene's germline CDR1 is SGHDT and CDR2 YYEEEE. CDR3 coding DNA: TGTGCCAGCAGCTCAGGGGTAGGGCAGCCCCAGCATTTT. It codes for CASSSGVGQPQHF.

The gene calls are TRBV25-1 and TRBJ2-1, with 7 bases matching TRBD1. V dropped 4 bases and J dropped 6; count of bases not matched to a gene: 3. CDR3 length: 13 residues. The V gene's germline CDR1 is MGHDK and CDR2 SYGVNS. In DNA, the CDR3 is TGTGCCAGCAGTGTGCCAGGGGGCAATGAGCAGTTCTTC. This translates into CASSVPGGNEQFF. The entire variable domain, with the rest obtained from reference TRBV25-1 and TRBJ2-1, is as follows: EADIYQTPRYLVIGTGKKITLECSQTMGHDKMYWYQQDPGMELHLIHYSYGVNSTEKGDLSSESTVSRIRTEHFPLTLESARPSHTSQYLCASSVPGGNEQFFGPGTRLTVL.

The gene calls are TRBV30 and TRBJ1-2; TRBD1 agrees at 7 bases. The germline CDR1 and CDR2 sequences are GTSNPN and SVGIG (reference sequence). V lost 0 bases to trimming and J lost 13 bases; unmatched junction nucleotides: 11. This CDR3 region has 13 residues. The CDR3 nucleotides are TGTGCCTGGAGTGTAAGAGGGGGCAGGGGGTCCACCTTC. Translation gives CAWSVRGGRGSTF.